This TCR beta chain was captured by sequencing in a study of shared clonotypes between healthy human individuals. At the level of the study: Per-donor plates numbered three CD4 naive, three CD4 memory, two CD8 naive and one CD8 memory.

Sequencing was performed with immunoSEQ multiplex PCR; in TCRdb, only in-frame clones are kept and a portion is missing. The repertoire holds 2 million to 2.5 million clones, 85% to 95% seen once, with around 1.7% in the top ten. The CDR3 has 15 amino acids. V lost 6 bases, J lost 6 bases, and 11 bases stayed unmatched. Germline values: CDR1 KGHSH, CDR2 LQKENI. CD45RO negativity and positive selection for CCR7 defined naive CD8 cells, a population that excluded terminally differentiated effector memory CD45RA+ cells. The chain combines TRBV18 with TRBJ2-3; TRBD2 agrees at 8 bases. The TCR originated in a man aged 18 to 29 in good health. Some clones in this sample may be carry-over from other donors' samples. Sequencing used naive CD8+ T cells from PBMCs. The CDR3 DNA sequence: TGTGCCAGCTCCTTTAGCGGGATTGGCTGGGATACGCAGTATTTT. It codes for CASSFSGIGWDTQYF.